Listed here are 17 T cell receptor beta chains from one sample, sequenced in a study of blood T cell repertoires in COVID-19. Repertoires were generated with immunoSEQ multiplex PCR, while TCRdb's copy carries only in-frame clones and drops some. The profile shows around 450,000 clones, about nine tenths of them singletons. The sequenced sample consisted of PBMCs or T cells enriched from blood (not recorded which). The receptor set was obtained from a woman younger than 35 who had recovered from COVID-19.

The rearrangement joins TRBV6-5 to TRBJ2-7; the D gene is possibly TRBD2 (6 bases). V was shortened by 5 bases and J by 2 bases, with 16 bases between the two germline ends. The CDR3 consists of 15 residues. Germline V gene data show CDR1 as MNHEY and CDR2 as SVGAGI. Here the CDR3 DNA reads TGTGCCAGCAGTCCACGGAGGGAATCAACCTACGAGCAGTACTTC. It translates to CASSPRRESTYEQYF.

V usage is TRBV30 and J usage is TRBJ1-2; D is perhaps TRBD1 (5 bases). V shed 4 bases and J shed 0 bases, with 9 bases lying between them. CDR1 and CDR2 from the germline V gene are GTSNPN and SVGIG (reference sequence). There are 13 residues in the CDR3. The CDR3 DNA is TGTGCCTGGACGATGACAGCTAACTATGGCTACACCTTC. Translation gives CAWTMTANYGYTF.

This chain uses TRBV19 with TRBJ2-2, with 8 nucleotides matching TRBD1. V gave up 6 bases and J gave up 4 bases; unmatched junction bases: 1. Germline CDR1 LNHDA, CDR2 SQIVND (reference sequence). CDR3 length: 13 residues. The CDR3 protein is CASRDRATGELFF. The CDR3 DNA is TGTGCCAGTAGGGACAGGGCCACCGGGGAGCTGTTTTTT.

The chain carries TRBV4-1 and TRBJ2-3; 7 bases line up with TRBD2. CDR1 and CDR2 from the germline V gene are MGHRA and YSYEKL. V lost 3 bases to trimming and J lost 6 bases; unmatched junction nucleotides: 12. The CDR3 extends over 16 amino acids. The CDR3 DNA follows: TGCGCCAGCAGCCACCCGCGGACTAGGTTTGACGATACGCAGTATTTT. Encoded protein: CASSHPRTRFDDTQYF.

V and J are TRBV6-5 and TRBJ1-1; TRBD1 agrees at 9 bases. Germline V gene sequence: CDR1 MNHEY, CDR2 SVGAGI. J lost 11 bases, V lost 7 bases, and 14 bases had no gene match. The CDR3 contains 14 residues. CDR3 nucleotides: TGTGCCAGCATAGGGACAGGGACAATCGGGTCGGCTTTCTTT. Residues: CASIGTGTIGSAFF.

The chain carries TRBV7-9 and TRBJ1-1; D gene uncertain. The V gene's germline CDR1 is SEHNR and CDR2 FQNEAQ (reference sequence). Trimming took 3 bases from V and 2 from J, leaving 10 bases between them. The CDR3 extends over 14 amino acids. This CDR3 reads CASSFSSANTEAFF. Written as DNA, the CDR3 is TGTGCCAGCAGCTTCTCGAGCGCTAACACTGAAGCTTTCTTT. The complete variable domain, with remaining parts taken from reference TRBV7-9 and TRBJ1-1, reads DTGVSQNPRHKITKRGQNVTFRCDPISEHNRLYWYRQTLGQGPEFLTYFQNEAQLEKSRLLSDRFSAERPKGSFSTLEIQRTEQGDSAMYLCASSFSSANTEAFFGQGTRLTVV.

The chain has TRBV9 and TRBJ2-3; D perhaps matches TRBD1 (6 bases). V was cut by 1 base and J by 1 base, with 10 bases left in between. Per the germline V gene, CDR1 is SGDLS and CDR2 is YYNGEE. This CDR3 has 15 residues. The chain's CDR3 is CASSVTGYGTDTQYF. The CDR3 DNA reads TGTGCCAGCAGCGTAACAGGGTATGGCACAGATACGCAGTATTTT.

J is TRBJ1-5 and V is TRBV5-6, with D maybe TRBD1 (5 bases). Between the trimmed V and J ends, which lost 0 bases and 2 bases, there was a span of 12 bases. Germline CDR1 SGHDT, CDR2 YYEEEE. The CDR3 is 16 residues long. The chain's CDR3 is CASSLGPTDGNQPQHF. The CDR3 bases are TGTGCCAGCAGCTTGGGGCCGACAGACGGCAATCAGCCCCAGCATTTT.

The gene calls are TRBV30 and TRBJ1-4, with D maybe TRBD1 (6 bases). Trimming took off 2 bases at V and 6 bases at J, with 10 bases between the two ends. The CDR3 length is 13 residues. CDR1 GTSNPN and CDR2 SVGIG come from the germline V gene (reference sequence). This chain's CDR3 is CAWSPGTYEKLFF. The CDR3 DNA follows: TGTGCCTGGAGTCCCGGGACATATGAAAAACTGTTTTTT.

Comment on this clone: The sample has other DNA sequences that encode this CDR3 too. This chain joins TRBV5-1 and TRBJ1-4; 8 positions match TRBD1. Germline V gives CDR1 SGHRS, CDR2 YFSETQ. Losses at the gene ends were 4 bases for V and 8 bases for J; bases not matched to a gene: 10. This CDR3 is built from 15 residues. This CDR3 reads CASSPGQGREEKLFF. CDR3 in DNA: TGCGCCAGCAGCCCCGGACAGGGAAGAGAAGAAAAACTGTTTTTT.

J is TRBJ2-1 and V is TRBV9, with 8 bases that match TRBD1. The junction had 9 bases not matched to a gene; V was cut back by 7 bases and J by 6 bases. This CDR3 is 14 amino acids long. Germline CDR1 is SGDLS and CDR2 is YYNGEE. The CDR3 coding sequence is TGTGCCAGCTCCGGACAGGGTGTTATCAATGAGCAGTTCTTC. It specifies CASSGQGVINEQFF.

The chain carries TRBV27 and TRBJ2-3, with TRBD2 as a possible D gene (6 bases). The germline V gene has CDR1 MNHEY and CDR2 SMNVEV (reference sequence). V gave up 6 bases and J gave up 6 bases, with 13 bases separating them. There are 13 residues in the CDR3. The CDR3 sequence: CASRASGYDTQYF. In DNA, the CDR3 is TGTGCCAGCAGGGCGAGCGGGTATGATACGCAGTATTTT.

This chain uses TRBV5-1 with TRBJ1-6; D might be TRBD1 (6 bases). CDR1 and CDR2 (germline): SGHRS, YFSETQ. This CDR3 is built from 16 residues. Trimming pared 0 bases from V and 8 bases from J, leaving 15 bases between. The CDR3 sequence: CASSLVRGAQDSPLHF. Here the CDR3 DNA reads TGCGCCAGCAGCTTGGTTCGGGGGGCTCAGGATTCACCCCTCCACTTT.

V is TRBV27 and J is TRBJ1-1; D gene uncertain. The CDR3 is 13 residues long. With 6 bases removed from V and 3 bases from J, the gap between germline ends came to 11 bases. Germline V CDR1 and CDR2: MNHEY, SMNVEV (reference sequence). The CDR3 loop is CASSREEDTEAFF. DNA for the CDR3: TGTGCCAGCAGCCGAGAGGAGGACACTGAAGCTTTCTTT.

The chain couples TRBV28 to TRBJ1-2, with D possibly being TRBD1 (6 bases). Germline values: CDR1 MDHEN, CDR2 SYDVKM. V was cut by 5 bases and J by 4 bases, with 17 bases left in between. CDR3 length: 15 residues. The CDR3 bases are TGTGCCAGCAGTCCACATACGGGGGGGCCCTATGGCTACACCTTC. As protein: CASSPHTGGPYGYTF.

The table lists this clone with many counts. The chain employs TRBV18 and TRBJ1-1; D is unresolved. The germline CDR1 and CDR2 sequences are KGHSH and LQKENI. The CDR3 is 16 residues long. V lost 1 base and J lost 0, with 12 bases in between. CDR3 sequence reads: CASSPRVNRLNTEAFF. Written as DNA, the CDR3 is TGTGCCAGCTCACCACGGGTGAACAGATTGAACACTGAAGCTTTCTTT.

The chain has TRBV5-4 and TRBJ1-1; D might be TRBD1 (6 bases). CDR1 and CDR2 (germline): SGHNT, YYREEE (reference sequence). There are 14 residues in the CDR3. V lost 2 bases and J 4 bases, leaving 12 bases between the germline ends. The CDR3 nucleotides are TGTGCCAGCAGCTTCGACAGGATGAGCACTGAAGCTTTCTTT. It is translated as CASSFDRMSTEAFF.